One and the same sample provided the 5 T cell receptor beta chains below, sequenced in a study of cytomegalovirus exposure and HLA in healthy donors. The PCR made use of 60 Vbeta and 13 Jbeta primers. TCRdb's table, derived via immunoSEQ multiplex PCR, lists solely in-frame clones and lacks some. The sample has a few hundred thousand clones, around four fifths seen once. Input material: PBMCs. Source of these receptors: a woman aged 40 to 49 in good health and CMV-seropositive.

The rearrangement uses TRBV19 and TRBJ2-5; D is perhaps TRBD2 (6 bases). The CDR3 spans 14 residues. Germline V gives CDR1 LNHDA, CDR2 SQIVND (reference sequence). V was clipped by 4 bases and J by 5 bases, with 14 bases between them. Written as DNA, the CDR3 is TGTGCCAGTAGTAGGGACTGGGGAGCGGAGACCCAGTACTTC. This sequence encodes CASSRDWGAETQYF.

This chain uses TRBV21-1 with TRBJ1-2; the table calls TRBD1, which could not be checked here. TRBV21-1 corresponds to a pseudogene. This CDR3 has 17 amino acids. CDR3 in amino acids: CASSPLGQGDSKGGYTF. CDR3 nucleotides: TGTGCCAGCAGCCCCTTGGGACAGGGGGACTCTAAGGGTGGCTACACCTTC.

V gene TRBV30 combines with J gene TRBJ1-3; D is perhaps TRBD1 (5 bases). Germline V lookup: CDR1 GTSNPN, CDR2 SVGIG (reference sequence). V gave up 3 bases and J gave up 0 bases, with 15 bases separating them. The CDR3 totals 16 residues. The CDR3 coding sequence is TGTGCCTGGAGCCCAGGGCAAATTTCCTCTGGAAACACCATATATTTT. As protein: CAWSPGQISSGNTIYF.

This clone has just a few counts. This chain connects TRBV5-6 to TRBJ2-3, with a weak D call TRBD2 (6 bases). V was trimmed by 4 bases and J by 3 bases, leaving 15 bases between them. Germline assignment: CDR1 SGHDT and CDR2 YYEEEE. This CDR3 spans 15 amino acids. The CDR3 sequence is CASSPTVGGTDTQYF. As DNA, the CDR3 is TGTGCCAGCAGCCCCACCGTTGGGGGGACAGATACGCAGTATTTT.

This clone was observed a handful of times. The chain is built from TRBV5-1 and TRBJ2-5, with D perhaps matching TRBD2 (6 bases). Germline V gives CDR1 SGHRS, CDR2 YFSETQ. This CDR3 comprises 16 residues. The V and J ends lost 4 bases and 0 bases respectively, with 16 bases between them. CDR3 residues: CASSDGLGTYQETQYF. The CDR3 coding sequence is TGCGCCAGCAGCGACGGCCTCGGGACTTACCAAGAGACCCAGTACTTC.